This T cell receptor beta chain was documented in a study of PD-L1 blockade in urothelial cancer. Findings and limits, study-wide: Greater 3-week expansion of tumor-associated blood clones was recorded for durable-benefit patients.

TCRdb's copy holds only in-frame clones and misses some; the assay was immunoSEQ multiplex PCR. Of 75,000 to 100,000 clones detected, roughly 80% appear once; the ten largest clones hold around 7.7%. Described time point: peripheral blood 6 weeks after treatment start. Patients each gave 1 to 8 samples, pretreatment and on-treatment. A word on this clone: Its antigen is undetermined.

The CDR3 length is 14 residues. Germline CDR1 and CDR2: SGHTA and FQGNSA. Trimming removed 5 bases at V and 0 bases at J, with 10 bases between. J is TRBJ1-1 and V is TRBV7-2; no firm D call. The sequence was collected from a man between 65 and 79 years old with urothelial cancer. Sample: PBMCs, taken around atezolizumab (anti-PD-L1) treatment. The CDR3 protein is CASSAQSMNTEAFF. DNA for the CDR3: TGTGCCAGCAGCGCACAGAGTATGAACACTGAAGCTTTCTTT.